This T cell receptor (beta chain) was observed in a study of T cell responses to AZD1222 COVID-19 vaccine. The wider study: Investigators merged groups given second doses at roughly 4 or roughly 12 weeks.

Whole-study results and caveats: Clonal diversity may have been underestimated, and the donors were mostly white British, with more females than males. The span of vaccine-associated CD4 TCRs extended across spike, with dominance at 160-218 and 743-854.

This clone was detected only a few times. What it binds is unknown. Profiled with immunoSEQ multiplex PCR; TCRdb holds only in-frame clones, not every one. Among around 110,000 clones listed, approximately 88% were seen once. The source material was peripheral blood, sampled on day 0 of AZD1222 vaccination. The source is an adult in good health.

Written as DNA, the CDR3 is TGTGCCAGCAGTCACGCCTCAAAAACTGAAGCTTTCTTT. Translated: CASSHASKTEAFF. The chain couples TRBV3-1 (or the pseudogene TRBV3-2) to TRBJ1-1; D remains ambiguous. This CDR3 has 13 amino acids. Per the germline V gene, CDR1 is LGHDT and CDR2 is YNNKEL (reference sequence). Between the trimmed V and J ends, which lost 6 bases and 5 bases, there was a span of 13 bases.